This T cell receptor (beta chain) came from a study of blood T cell repertoires in COVID-19. Symptom resolution, clearance, or two negative PCRs marked donors in Cohort 3 as recovered. CDR1 is MGHRA and CDR2 is YSYEKL in the germline V gene. Germline trimming cut 0 bases from V and 8 bases from J; bases unmatched to any gene: 15. CDR3 size: 18 residues. Per the authors' pipeline: Reference gene primer amplification in the assay estimated nucleated cell counts. Data came from immunoSEQ multiplex PCR; TCRdb stores just in-frame clones and leaves some out. That table furnishes V, J and clone size, whereas the DNA furnished D and trimming. Here the sample spans approximately 300,000 clones, about 85% being singletons.

J is TRBJ1-4 and V is TRBV4-1; 7 positions agree with TRBD1. This sequence was found in a woman in her 30s who had recovered from COVID-19. What was sequenced was PBMCs or T cells enriched from blood (not recorded which). In nucleotides, the CDR3 is TGCGCCAGCAGCCAAGATTGGGCCCGCGAGGGGGCCGGGGAAAAACTGTTTTTT. Its translation: CASSQDWAREGAGEKLFF.